This T cell receptor beta chain came from a study of CD8+ T cells in alopecia areata. Sequencing templates came from extracted RNA that was reverse transcribed into cDNA. The assay was immunoSEQ multiplex PCR, and TCRdb's table has in-frame clones only and misses some. In the table there are more than 200,000 clones, around two fifths of which are singletons. This clone occurred a few times. Its antigen is unknown. This sample's treatment: oral pan-JAK inhibitor, 5-10 mg twice daily. Whole-study findings and limits: Compared with normal scalp, lesional scalp had higher clonality and more expanded CD8+ clones. Many expanded lesional clones remained in scalp and blood on tofacitinib.

Specimen: CD4+ T cells sorted from blood, collected at approximately week 37, from a patient treated with tofacitinib. This receptor was identified in a human donor with alopecia areata.

DNA of the CDR3: TGTGCCAGCAGCCAAGGTCAGGTTGCCGAGCAGTACTTC. This translates into CASSQGQVAEQYF. J is TRBJ2-7 and V is TRBV14; D is unresolved. Trimming took off 1 base at V and 6 bases at J, with 10 bases between the two ends. Looked up from germline, CDR1 is SGHDN and CDR2 is FVKESK. CDR3 length: 13 amino acids.